The 24 T cell receptor beta chains below all came from one sample that was sequenced in a study of identical twins (dated by TCRdb to the mid-2010s). The protocol used for the library was 5' RACE. Sequencing was carried out with an Illumina HiSeq 2000. TCRdb took the public reads, trimmed them with fastp at Q25, ran MiXCR for clone calling and kept in-frame beta chains. Rows matching on CDR3 protein sequence are summarized as one entry with the most common DNA and genes. For this sample there are a few hundred thousand distinct CDR3 sequences; about a fifth appear just once. Roughly an eighth of the sample comes from the top ten. Sequencing was performed on naive T cells sorted from blood. The intended sense of this specimen's cell subset or site label: cells isolated with a human naive T-cell isolation kit. The receptors derive from a man in his fifties in good health.

This chain links TRBV12-3 or TRBV12-4 with TRBJ2-3; 9 bases are shared with TRBD2. V trimming: 3 bases; J trimming: 3 bases; junction bases outside the gene matches: 4. There are 15 residues in the CDR3. CDR3: CASSLVLAGTDTQYF. CDR3 nucleotides: TGTGCCAGCAGTTTGGTGCTAGCGGGGACAGATACGCAGTATTTT.

This clonotype was observed a handful of times. The chain combines TRBV5-1 with TRBJ2-5, with 7 bases identical to TRBD2. The V gene end was trimmed by 5 bases and the J gene end by 1 base; junction bases not matched to a gene: 8. CDR3 length: 15 residues. The germline V gene has CDR1 SGHRS and CDR2 YFSETQ. CDR3 coding DNA: TGCGCCAGCAGTTATACAGCGGGGCCCCAAGAGACCCAGTACTTC. Protein product: CASSYTAGPQETQYF.

There are a few counts of this clonotype. V gene TRBV5-6 combines with J gene TRBJ2-5; 9 bases align to TRBD1. From germline, CDR1 is SGHDT and CDR2 YYEEEE. This CDR3 has 17 residues. V lost 3 bases to trimming and J lost 2 bases; unmatched junction nucleotides: 11. CDR3 loop: CASSSGQGLVRQETQYF. The DNA for the CDR3 is TGTGCCAGCAGCTCCGGACAGGGGCTCGTAAGGCAAGAGACCCAGTACTTC.

This clonotype was recorded at least ten times. This chain links TRBV6-5 with TRBJ2-1, with a weak D call TRBD2 (7 bases). Looked up from germline, CDR1 is MNHEY and CDR2 is SVGAGI. The CDR3 covers 16 residues. V was pared by 2 bases and J by 7 bases, with 18 bases between. Here the CDR3 reads CASSYTPRRGGNEQFF. The CDR3 DNA reads TGTGCCAGCAGTTACACCCCTCGGAGGGGGGGAAATGAGCAGTTCTTC.

The chain uses TRBV5-1 and TRBJ2-3; no reliable D call. Germline CDR1 is SGHRS and CDR2 is YFSETQ. The CDR3 runs to 14 residues. The V end was cut by 4 bases, the J end by 4 bases, with 13 bases between. The CDR3 DNA reads as TGCGCCAGCAGCGACGACCGGGCCTCAGATACGCAGTATTTT. Translating it yields CASSDDRASDTQYF.

The CDR3 region is CASSQEAQDTQYF. DNA for the CDR3: TGTGCCAGCAGCCAAGAGGCCCAAGATACGCAGTATTTT. The chain is built from TRBV4-2 and TRBJ2-3; D is ambiguous. Germline V CDR1 and CDR2: LGHNA, YNFKEQ. CDR3 length: 13 amino acids. V lost 0 bases, J lost 5 bases, and 6 bases lay in between.

Many counts were recorded for this clonotype. The chain links TRBV6-5 to TRBJ1-6, with D hard to call. Germline values: CDR1 MNHEY, CDR2 SVGAGI. CDR3 length equals 16 residues. V lost 0 bases to trimming and J lost 5 bases, with 11 bases between them. CDR3 DNA sequence: TGTGCCAGCAGTTACTCGGCCCTCCCCAATAATTCACCCCTCCACTTT. This sequence encodes CASSYSALPNNSPLHF.

The chain links TRBV7-9 to TRBJ2-2, with D possibly matching TRBD1 (6 bases). The CDR3 is 17 residues long. Germline CDR1 and CDR2: SEHNR and FQNEAQ (reference sequence). Trimming removed 5 bases at V and 0 bases at J, with 16 bases between. CDR3 amino acids: CASSPEDRSANTGELFF. CDR3 nucleotides: TGTGCCAGCAGCCCAGAAGACAGGTCCGCGAACACCGGGGAGCTGTTTTTT.

This chain joins TRBV9 and TRBJ2-5; D may correspond to TRBD1 or TRBD2 (5 bases each). Trimming took 4 bases from V and 0 from J, leaving 16 bases between them. The CDR3 covers 16 residues. Germline V CDR1 and CDR2: SGDLS, YYNGEE. The chain's CDR3 is CASSPRDGLYQETQYF. The CDR3 DNA reads as TGTGCCAGCAGCCCCCGGGACGGTTTGTACCAAGAGACCCAGTACTTC.

Here the CDR3 reads CASSYSTFGGAFGANVLTF. The CDR3 DNA reads TGTGCCAGCAGTTACTCGACTTTCGGGGGGGCGTTTGGGGCCAACGTCCTGACTTTC. The chain joins TRBV6-5 to TRBJ2-6; 8 positions match TRBD2. The CDR3 loop spans 19 amino acids. The junction had 10 bases not matched to a gene; V was cut back by 0 bases and J by 3 bases. In germline, CDR1 is MNHEY, CDR2 SVGAGI.

At least ten counts were recorded for this clonotype. The rearrangement joins TRBV12-3 or TRBV12-4 to TRBJ2-7, with a possible D match to TRBD2 (5 bases). V dropped 5 bases and J dropped 0 bases, with 14 bases sitting between them. This CDR3 is built from 15 residues. The CDR3 sequence: CASSLSGESSYEQYF. In nucleotides, the CDR3 is TGTGCCAGCAGTCTGTCCGGGGAAAGCTCCTACGAGCAGTACTTC.

The genes are TRBV25-1 and TRBJ1-6, with no clear D. The V gene's germline CDR1 is MGHDK and CDR2 SYGVNS. V was pared by 2 bases and J by 5 bases, with 4 bases between. The CDR3 contains 13 residues. CDR3 coding DNA: TGTGCCAGCAGTGAAAGGAATAATTCACCCCTCCACTTT. It codes for CASSERNNSPLHF.

The V gene is TRBV29-1, the J gene TRBJ2-7; possibly TRBD2 for D (5 bases). This CDR3 comprises 11 residues. Per germline, CDR1 SQVTM and CDR2 ANQGSEA. Trimming took 3 bases from V and 7 from J, leaving 10 bases between them. CDR3 nucleotide sequence: TGCAGCGTTGAGGAGCGGTGGGAGCAGTACTTC. Translated: CSVEERWEQYF.

This clonotype appeared once. The chain recombines TRBV7-8 with TRBJ2-5; 10 nucleotides align to TRBD1. The CDR3 is 16 residues long. V gave up 2 bases and J gave up 4 bases; unmatched junction bases: 7. In germline, CDR1 is SGHVS, CDR2 FQNEAQ. The DNA for the CDR3 is TGTGCCAGCAGCTTATCCCCCGACAGGGGGCTAGAGACCCAGTACTTC. Translating it yields CASSLSPDRGLETQYF.

This clonotype came up a few times. This chain links TRBV20-1 with TRBJ2-7, with D uncertain. Trimming removed 6 bases from V and 5 bases from J, with 20 bases in between. The germline V gene encodes CDR1 DFQATT and CDR2 SNEGSKA (reference sequence). The CDR3 covers 14 residues. CDR3 DNA: TGCAGTGCAATTAGCTTTGAGCTCGCAAACGAGCAGTACTTC. Translation gives CSAISFELANEQYF.

The V gene is TRBV10-3, the J gene TRBJ2-3; tentatively, D is TRBD1 or TRBD2 (5 bases each). Trimming shortened V by 11 bases and J by 6 bases, and 21 bases separated the two germline ends. There are 14 residues in the CDR3. Germline values: CDR1 ENHRY, CDR2 SYGVKD. The CDR3 region has the DNA TGTGCCTCTTCCGGGACCAACCTAGTGGATACGCAGTATTTT. Protein sequence: CASSGTNLVDTQYF.

The J gene is TRBJ2-7, the V gene TRBV5-1; D is undetermined. The V gene's germline CDR1 is SGHRS and CDR2 YFSETQ. V dropped 0 bases and J dropped 6 bases, with 10 bases sitting between them. The CDR3 runs 13 residues. The CDR3 here is CASSLEWGAEQYF. CDR3 DNA sequence: TGCGCCAGCAGCTTGGAATGGGGTGCCGAGCAGTACTTC.

This clonotype was recorded at least ten times. This rearrangement joins TRBV5-1 to TRBJ1-1, with D perhaps matching TRBD1 (6 bases). There are 14 residues in the CDR3. Germline V gene data show CDR1 as SGHRS and CDR2 as YFSETQ. Trimming shortened V by 4 bases and J by 0 bases, and 10 bases separated the two germline ends. CDR3 amino acids: CASSRGQLNTEAFF. CDR3 sequence (DNA): TGCGCCAGCAGCCGAGGACAGTTGAACACTGAAGCTTTCTTT. Full variable domain (rest looked up from reference TRBV5-1 and TRBJ1-1): KAGVTQTPRYLIKTRGQQVTLSCSPISGHRSVSWYQQTPGQGLQFLFEYFSETQRNKGNFPGRFSGRQFSNSRSEMNVSTLELGDSALYLCASSRGQLNTEAFFGQGTRLTVV.

This chain joins TRBV2 and TRBJ2-5; D possibly corresponds to TRBD1 (5 bases). This CDR3 has 15 residues. V was cut by 5 bases and J by 5 bases, with 18 bases left in between. Germline CDR1 SNHLY, CDR2 FYNNEI. The DNA for the CDR3 is TGTGCCAGCAGTTTAATAGGAAGGGGTGCGGAGACCCAGTACTTC. Translated: CASSLIGRGAETQYF.

A few counts support this clonotype. The chain joins TRBV20-1 to TRBJ1-4; tentatively, D is TRBD1 (6 bases). Trimming stripped 5 bases from V and 8 bases from J, with 9 bases between. CDR3 size: 11 residues. Germline lookup yields CDR1 DFQATT and CDR2 SNEGSKA (reference sequence). CDR3 sequence (DNA): TGCAGTGCTGGGGGGGGCGAAAAACTGTTTTTT. Translation gives CSAGGGEKLFF.

V gene TRBV27 combines with J gene TRBJ2-7; TRBD1 matches at 8 bases. The CDR3 is 14 residues long. Germline values: CDR1 MNHEY, CDR2 SMNVEV (reference sequence). V was clipped by 4 bases and J by 6 bases; unmatched bases: 8. The CDR3 region is CASSSAAGGSEQYF. In nucleotides, the CDR3 is TGTGCCAGCAGTTCAGCCGCAGGGGGCTCCGAGCAGTACTTC.

A few counts support this clonotype. The chain is built from TRBV5-5 and TRBJ1-2, with 9 bases lining up with TRBD1. Germline V gene data show CDR1 as SGHKS and CDR2 as YYEKEE (reference sequence). CDR3 length equals 17 residues. Losses at the gene ends were 5 bases for V and 2 bases for J; bases not matched to a gene: 13. This chain's CDR3 is CASRPITGTGINYGYTF. CDR3 in DNA: TGTGCCAGCAGACCGATCACCGGGACAGGGATAAACTATGGCTACACCTTC.

This clonotype occurred a few times. V and J are TRBV20-1 and TRBJ2-1; D is unresolved. Germline V gene lookup returns CDR1 DFQATT and CDR2 SNEGSKA (reference sequence). The CDR3 has 13 residues. V was shortened by 4 bases and J by 4 bases, with 11 bases between the two germline ends. The CDR3 sequence is CSANSDQYNEQFF. CDR3 nucleotides: TGCAGTGCTAACTCAGACCAGTACAATGAGCAGTTCTTC.

This clonotype was detected only a few times. This chain connects TRBV21-1 to TRBJ2-1; the table calls TRBD1, which could not be checked here. TRBV21-1 is noted as a pseudogene. The CDR3 spans 18 residues. The CDR3 loop reads CASRWKGGSGRSYNEQFF. The CDR3, as DNA: TGTGCCAGCAGGTGGAAAGGGGGTAGCGGGAGATCCTACAATGAGCAGTTCTTC.